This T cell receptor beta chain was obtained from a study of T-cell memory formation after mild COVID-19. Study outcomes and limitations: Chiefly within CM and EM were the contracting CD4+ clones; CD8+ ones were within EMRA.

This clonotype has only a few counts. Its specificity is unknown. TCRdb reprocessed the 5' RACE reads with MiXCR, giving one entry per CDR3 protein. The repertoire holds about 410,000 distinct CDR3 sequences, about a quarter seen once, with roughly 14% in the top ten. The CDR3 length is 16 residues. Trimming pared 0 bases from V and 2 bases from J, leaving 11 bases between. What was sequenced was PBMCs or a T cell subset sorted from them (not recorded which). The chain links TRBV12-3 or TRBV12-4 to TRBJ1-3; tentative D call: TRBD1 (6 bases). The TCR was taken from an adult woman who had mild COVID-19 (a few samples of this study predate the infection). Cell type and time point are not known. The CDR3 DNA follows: TGTGCCAGCAGTTTAGCGTTAGCAGGGGCTGGAAACACCATATATTTT. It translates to CASSLALAGAGNTIYF.